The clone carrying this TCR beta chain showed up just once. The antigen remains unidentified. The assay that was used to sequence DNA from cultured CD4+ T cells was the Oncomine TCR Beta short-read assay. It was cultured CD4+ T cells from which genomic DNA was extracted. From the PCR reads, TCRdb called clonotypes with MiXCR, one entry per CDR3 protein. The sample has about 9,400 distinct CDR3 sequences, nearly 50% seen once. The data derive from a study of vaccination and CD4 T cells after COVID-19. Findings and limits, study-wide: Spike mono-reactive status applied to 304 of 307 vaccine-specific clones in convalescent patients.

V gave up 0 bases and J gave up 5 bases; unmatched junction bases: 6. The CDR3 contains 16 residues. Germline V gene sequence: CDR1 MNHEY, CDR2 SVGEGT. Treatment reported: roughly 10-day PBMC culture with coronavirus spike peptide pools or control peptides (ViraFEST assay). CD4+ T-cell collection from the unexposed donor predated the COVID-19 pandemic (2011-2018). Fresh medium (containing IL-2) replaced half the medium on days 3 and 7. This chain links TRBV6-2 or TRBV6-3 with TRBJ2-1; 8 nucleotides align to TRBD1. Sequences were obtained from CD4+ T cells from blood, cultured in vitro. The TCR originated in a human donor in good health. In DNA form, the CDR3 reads TGTGCCAGCAGTTACTCGAGACAGGGGATAAACAATGAGCAGTTCTTC. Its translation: CASSYSRQGINNEQFF.